The entry below describes one T cell receptor beta chain. As originally analysed: Estimation of nucleated cell counts relied on the amplification of reference gene primers. Sequencing used immunoSEQ multiplex PCR; TCRdb keeps in-frame clones, though not all of them. D and trimming come from the DNA, and the V and J calls and clone size come from that table. The sample shows fewer than 300,000 clones, about 93% of them seen only once. In terms of age and location, participants ranged from roughly 18 to 95 years and lived in roughly 22 US areas. Participants had their cohort set by participant-reported clinical history. All recovered Cohort 3 donors got two negative PCRs, got clearance, or saw symptom resolution. The CDR3 totals 15 residues. After removal of 4 bases from V and 4 bases from J, the junction contained 7 bases not matched to a gene. The germline CDR1 and CDR2 sequences are LGHDT and YNNKEL (reference sequence).

The sample belongs to a study of blood T cell repertoires in COVID-19. Sequencing was performed on PBMCs or T cells enriched from blood (not recorded which). The receptor was derived from a woman in her thirties who had recovered from COVID-19. This rearrangement joins TRBV3-1 (or the pseudogene TRBV3-2) to TRBJ2-1; TRBD2 aligns across 7 bases. The CDR3 here is CASSPGLRAYNEQFF. The CDR3 bases are TGTGCCAGCAGCCCGGGACTACGTGCATACAATGAGCAGTTCTTC.